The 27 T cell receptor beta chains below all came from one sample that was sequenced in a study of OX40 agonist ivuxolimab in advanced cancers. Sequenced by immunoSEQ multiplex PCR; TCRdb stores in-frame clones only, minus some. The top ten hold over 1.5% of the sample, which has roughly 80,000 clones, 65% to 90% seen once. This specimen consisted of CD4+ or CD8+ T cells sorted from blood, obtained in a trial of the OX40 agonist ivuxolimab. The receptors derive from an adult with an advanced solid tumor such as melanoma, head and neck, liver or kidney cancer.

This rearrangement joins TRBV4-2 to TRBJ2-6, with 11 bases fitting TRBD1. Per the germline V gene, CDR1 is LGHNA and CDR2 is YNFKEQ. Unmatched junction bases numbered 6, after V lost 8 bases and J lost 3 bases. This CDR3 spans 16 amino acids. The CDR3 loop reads CASSDRGLSGANVLTF. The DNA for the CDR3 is TGTGCCAGCTCGGACAGGGGGCTAAGTGGGGCCAACGTCCTGACTTTC.

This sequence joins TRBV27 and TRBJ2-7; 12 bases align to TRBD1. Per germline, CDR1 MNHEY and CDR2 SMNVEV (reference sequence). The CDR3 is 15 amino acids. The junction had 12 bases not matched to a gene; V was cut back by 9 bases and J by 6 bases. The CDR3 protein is CASRTAGTGGGEQYF. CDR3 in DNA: TGTGCCAGTCGTACGGCGGGGACAGGGGGCGGCGAGCAGTACTTC.

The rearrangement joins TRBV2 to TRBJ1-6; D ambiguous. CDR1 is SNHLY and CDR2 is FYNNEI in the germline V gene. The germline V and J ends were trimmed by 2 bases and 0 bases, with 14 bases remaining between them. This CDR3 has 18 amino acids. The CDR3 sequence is CASSERGSMSSYNSPLHF. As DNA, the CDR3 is TGTGCCAGCAGTGAACGAGGGAGCATGAGCTCCTATAATTCACCCCTCCACTTT.

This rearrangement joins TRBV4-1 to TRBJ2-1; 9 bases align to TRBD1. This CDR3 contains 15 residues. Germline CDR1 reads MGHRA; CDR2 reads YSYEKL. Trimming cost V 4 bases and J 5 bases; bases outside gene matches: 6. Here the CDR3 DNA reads TGCGCCAGCAGCCGGGGGGGACAGGGACACAATGAGCAGTTCTTC. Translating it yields CASSRGGQGHNEQFF.

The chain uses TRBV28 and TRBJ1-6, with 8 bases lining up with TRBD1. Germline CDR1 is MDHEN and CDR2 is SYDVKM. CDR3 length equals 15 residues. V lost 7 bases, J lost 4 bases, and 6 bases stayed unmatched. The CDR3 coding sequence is TGTGCCAGCATTCCGGGACAGGTTTATAATTCACCCCTCCACTTT. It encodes CASIPGQVYNSPLHF.

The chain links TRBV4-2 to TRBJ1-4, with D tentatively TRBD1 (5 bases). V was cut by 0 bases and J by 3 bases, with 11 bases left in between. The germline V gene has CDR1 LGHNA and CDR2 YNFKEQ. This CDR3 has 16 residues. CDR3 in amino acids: CASSQELGEANEKLFF. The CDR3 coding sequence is TGTGCCAGCAGCCAAGAGTTGGGGGAAGCTAATGAAAAACTGTTTTTT.

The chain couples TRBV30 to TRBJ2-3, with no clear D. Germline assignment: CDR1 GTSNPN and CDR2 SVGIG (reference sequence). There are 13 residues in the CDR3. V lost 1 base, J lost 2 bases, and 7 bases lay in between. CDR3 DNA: TGTGCCTGGAGTGGGTGGGACACAGATACGCAGTATTTT. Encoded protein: CAWSGWDTDTQYF. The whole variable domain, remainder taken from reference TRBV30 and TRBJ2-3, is SQTIHQWPATLVQPVGSPLSLECTVEGTSNPNLYWYRQAAGRGLQLLFYSVGIGQISSEVPQNLSASRPQDRQFILSSKKLLLSDSGFYLCAWSGWDTDTQYFGPGTRLTVL.

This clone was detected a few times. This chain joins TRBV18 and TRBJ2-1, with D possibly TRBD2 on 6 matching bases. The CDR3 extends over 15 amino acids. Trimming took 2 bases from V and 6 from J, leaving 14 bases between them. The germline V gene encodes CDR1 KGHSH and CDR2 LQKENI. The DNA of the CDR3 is TGTGCCAGCTCACCAGCAGGGACTCTTTCCAATGAGCAGTTCTTC. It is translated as CASSPAGTLSNEQFF.

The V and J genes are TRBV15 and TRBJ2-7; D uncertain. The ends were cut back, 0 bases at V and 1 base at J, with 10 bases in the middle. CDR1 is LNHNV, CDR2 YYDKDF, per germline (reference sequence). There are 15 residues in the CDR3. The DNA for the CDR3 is TGTGCCACCAGCAGAGAATCGGCTGTGTCCTACGAGCAGTACTTC. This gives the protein CATSRESAVSYEQYF.

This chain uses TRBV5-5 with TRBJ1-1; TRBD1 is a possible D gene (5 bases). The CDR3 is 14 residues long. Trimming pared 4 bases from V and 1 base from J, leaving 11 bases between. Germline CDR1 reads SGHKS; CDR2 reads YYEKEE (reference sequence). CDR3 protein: CASSPWRGNTEAFF. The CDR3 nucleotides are TGTGCCAGCAGCCCGTGGAGGGGGAACACTGAAGCTTTCTTT.

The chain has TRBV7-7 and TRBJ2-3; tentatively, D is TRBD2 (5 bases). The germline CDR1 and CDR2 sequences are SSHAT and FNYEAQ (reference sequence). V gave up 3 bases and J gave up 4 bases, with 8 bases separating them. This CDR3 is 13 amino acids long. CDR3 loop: CASSFEGSDTQYF. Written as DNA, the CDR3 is TGTGCCAGCAGCTTCGAGGGCTCAGATACGCAGTATTTT.

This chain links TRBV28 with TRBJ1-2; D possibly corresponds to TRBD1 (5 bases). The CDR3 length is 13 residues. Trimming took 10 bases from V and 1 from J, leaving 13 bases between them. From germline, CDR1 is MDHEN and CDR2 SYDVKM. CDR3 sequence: CATNARVNYGYTF. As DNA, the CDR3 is TGTGCCACTAACGCCAGGGTTAACTATGGCTACACCTTC.

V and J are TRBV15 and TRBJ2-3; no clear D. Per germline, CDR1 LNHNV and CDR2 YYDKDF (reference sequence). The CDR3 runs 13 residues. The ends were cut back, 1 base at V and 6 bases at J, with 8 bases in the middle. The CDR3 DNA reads TGTGCCACCAGCAGAGGGCGGTTGGATACGCAGTATTTT. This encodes CATSRGRLDTQYF.

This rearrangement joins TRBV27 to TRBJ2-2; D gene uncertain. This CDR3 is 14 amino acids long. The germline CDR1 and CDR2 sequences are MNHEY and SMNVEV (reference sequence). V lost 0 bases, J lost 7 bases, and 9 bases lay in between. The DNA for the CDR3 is TGTGCCAGCAGTTTATCCCTTATGAGCGGGGAGCTGTTTTTT. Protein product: CASSLSLMSGELFF.

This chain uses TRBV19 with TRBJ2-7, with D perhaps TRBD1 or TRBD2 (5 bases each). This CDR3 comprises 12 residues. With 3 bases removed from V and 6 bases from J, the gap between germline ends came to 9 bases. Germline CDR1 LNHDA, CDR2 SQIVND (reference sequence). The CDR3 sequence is CASSIGTSEQYF. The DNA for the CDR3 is TGTGCCAGTAGTATCGGGACGAGCGAGCAGTACTTC.

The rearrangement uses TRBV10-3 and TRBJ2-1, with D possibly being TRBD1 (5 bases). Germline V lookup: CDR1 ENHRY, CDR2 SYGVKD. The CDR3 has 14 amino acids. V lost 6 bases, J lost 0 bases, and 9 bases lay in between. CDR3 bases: TGTGCCATCAGCGGACAAGTCTCCTACAATGAGCAGTTCTTC. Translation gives CAISGQVSYNEQFF.

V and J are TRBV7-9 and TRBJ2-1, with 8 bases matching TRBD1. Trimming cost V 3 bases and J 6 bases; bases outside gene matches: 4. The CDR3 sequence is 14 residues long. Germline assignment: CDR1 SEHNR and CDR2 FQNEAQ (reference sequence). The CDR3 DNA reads TGTGCCAGCAGCTTGCAGGGGGCGGGCAATGAGCAGTTCTTC. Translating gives CASSLQGAGNEQFF.

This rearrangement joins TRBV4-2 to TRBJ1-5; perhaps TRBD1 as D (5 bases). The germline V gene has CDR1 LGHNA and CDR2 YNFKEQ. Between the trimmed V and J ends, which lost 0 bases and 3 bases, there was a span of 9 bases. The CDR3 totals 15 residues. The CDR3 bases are TGTGCCAGCAGCCAAGAGTGGGGGGACAATCAGCCCCAGCATTTT. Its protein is CASSQEWGDNQPQHF.

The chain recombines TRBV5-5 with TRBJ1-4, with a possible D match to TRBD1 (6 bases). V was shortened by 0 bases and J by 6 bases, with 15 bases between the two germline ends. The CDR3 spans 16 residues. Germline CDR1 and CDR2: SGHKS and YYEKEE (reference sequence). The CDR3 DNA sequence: TGTGCCAGCAGCTTGGCGGGGGGCGCCCCGCATGAAAAACTGTTTTTT. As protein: CASSLAGGAPHEKLFF.

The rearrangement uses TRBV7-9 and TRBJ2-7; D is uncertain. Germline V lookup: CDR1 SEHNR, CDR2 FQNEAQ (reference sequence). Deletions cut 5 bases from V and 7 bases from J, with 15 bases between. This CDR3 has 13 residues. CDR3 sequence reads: CASSLPDGAEQYF. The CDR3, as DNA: TGTGCCAGCAGCCTTCCGGACGGCGCAGAGCAGTACTTC.

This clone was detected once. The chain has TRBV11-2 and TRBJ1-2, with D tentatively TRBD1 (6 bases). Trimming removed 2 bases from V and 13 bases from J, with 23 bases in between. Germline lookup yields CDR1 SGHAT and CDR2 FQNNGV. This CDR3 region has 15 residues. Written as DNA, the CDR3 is TGTGCCAGCAGCTTACTTCCCGGAGGCTCTCCACAGGGCACCTTC. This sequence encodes CASSLLPGGSPQGTF. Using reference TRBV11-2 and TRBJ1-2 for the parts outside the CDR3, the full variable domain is EAGVAQSPRYKIIEKRQSVAFWCNPISGHATLYWYQQILGQGPKLLIQFQNNGVVDDSQLPKDRFSAERLKGVDSTLKIQPAKLEDSAVYLCASSLLPGGSPQGTFGSGTRLTVV.

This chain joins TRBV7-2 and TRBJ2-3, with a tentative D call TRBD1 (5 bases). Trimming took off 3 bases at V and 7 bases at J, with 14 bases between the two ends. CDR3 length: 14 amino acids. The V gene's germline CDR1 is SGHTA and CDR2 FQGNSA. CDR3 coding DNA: TGTGCCAGCAGCTTCAGGGCGTCCAGCCATACGCAGTATTTT. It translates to CASSFRASSHTQYF.

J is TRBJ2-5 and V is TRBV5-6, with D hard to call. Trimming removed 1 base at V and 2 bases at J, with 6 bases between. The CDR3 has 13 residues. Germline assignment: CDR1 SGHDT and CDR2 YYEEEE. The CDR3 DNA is TGTGCCAGCAGCTTGAGACATCAAGAGACCCAGTACTTC. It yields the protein CASSLRHQETQYF.

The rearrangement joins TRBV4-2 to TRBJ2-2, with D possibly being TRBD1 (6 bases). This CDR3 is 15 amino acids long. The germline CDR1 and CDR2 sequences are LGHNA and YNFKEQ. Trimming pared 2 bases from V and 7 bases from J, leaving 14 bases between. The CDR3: CASSQLNRDDGELFF. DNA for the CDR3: TGTGCCAGCAGCCAACTAAACAGGGACGACGGGGAGCTGTTTTTT.

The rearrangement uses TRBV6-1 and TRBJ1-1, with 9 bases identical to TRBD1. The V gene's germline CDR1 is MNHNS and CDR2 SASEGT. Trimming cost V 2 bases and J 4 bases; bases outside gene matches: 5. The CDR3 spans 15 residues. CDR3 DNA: TGTGCCAGCAGTGAACCGGGACAGGGAGGCACTGAAGCTTTCTTT. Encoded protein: CASSEPGQGGTEAFF.

CDR3 sequence reads: CASSLGGQSYEQYF. The CDR3, as DNA: TGTGCCAGCAGCTTAGGTGGGCAGTCCTACGAGCAGTACTTC. The chain links TRBV7-2 to TRBJ2-7, with D hard to call. This CDR3 spans 14 amino acids. The ends were cut back, 1 base at V and 1 base at J, with 8 bases in the middle. The V gene's germline CDR1 is SGHTA and CDR2 FQGNSA.

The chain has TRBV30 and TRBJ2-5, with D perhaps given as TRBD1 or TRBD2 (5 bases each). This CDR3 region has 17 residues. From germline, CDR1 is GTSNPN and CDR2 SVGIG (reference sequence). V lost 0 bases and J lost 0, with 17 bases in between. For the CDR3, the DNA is TGTGCCTGGAGTGTAAGGGGCCTGGGGAGAAACCAAGAGACCCAGTACTTC. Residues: CAWSVRGLGRNQETQYF.